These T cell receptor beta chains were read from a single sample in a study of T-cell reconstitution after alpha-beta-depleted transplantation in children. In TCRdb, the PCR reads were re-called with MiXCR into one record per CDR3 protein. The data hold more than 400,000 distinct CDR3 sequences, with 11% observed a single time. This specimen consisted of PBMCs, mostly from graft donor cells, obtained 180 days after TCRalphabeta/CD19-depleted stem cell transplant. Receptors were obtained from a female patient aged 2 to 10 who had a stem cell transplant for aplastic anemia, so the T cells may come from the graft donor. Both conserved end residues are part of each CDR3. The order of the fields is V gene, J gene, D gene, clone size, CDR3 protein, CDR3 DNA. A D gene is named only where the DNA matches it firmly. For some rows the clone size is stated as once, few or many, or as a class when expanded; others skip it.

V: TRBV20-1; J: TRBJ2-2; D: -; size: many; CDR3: CSARDQTKVNTGELFF; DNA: TGCAGTGCTAGAGACCAGACCAAGGTGAACACCGGGGAGCTGTTTTTT
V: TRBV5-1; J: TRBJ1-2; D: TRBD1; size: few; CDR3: CASSLSGTANYGYTF; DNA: TGCGCCAGCAGCCTATCGGGGACAGCTAACTATGGCTACACCTTC
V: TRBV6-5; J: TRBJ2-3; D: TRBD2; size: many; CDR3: CASSSGLAGDTQYF; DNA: TGTGCCAGCAGTTCGGGACTAGCGGGAGATACGCAGTATTTT
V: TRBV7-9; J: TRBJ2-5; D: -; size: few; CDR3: CASSFGDPQYF; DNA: TGTGCCAGCAGCTTCGGGGATCCCCAGTACTTC
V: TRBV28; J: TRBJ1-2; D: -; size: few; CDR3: CASSLILRFNYGYTF; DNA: TGTGCCAGCAGTTTAATTTTAAGGTTTAACTATGGCTACACCTTC
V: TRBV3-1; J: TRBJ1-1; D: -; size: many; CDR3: CASSQFIGRTRVNTEAFF; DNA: TGTGCCAGCAGCCAATTTATAGGACGGACAAGGGTGAACACTGAAGCTTTCTTT
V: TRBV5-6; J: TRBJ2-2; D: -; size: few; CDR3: CASSSTGNANTGELFF; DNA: TGTGCCAGCAGCTCTACAGGAAACGCGAACACCGGGGAGCTGTTTTTT
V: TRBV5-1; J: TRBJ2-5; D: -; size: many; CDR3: CASKGSGEETQYF; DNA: TGCGCCAGCAAAGGGTCCGGGGAGGAGACCCAGTACTTC
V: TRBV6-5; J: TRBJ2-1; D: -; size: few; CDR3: CATSSGPYDNYNEQFF; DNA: TGTGCCACGTCCTCCGGACCATACGACAACTACAATGAGCAGTTCTTC
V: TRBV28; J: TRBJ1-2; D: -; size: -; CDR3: CASSLSGRRGYTF; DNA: TGTGCCAGCAGTTTATCTGGCAGGCGCGGCTACACCTTC
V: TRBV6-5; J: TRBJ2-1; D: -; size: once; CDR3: CASSYLGTLSYNEQFF; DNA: TGTGCCAGCAGTTACCTAGGGACACTCTCCTACAATGAGCAGTTCTTC
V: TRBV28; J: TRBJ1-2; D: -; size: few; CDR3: CASSRPQGPGRRGYTF; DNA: TGTGCCAGCAGTCGACCACAGGGCCCCGGCCGAAGGGGCTACACCTTC
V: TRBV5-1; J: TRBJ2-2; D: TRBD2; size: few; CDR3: CASSLGISGSPETGELFF; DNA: TGCGCCAGCAGCTTGGGAATTAGCGGGAGTCCCGAAACCGGGGAGCTGTTTTTT
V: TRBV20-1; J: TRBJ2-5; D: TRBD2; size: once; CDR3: CSAIVAGGETQYF; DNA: TGCAGTGCTATCGTTGCGGGAGGAGAGACCCAGTACTTC
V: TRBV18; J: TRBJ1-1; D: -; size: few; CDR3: CASSPLGGFGTEAFF; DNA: TGTGCCAGCTCACCTCTCGGGGGCTTTGGCACTGAAGCTTTCTTT
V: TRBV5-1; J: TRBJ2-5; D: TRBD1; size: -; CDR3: CASSLGTGVGETQYF; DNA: TGCGCCAGCAGCTTGGGGACAGGGGTAGGAGAGACCCAGTACTTC
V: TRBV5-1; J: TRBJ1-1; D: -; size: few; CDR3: CASSSRTVSGTEAFF; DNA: TGCGCCAGCAGCTCCCGGACAGTTTCCGGCACTGAAGCTTTCTTT
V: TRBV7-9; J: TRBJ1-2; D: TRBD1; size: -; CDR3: CASSPQDRTPYGYTF; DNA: TGTGCCAGCAGCCCCCAGGACAGGACTCCCTATGGCTACACCTTC
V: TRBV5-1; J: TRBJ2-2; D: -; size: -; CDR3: CASSLALARELFF; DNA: TGCGCCAGCAGCCTGGCCCTGGCCCGGGAGCTGTTTTTT
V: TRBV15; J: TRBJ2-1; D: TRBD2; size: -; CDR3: CATSRDLTSGSYNEQFF; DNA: TGTGCCACCAGCAGAGATTTGACTAGCGGGAGTTACAATGAGCAGTTCTTC
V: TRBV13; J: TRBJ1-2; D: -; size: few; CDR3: CASGGYGYTF; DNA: TGTGCCAGCGGTGGTTATGGCTACACCTTC
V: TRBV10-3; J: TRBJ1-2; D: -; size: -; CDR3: CAIMEGVNYGYTF; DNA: TGTGCCATCATGGAAGGGGTTAACTATGGCTACACCTTC
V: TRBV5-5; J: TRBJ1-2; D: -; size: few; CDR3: CASSPGIGYTF; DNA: TGTGCCAGCAGCCCTGGGATTGGCTACACCTTC
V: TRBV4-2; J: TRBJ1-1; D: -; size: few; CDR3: CASSQARGAVTEAFF; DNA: TGTGCCAGCAGCCAGGCCAGGGGAGCCGTCACTGAAGCTTTCTTT
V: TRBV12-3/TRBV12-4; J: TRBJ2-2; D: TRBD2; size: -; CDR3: CAGREGTGELFF; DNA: TGTGCCGGGAGGGAGGGCACCGGGGAGCTGTTTTTT
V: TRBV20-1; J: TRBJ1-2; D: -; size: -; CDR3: CSARGPADYGYTF; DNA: TGCAGTGCTCGGGGGCCGGCGGACTATGGCTACACCTTC
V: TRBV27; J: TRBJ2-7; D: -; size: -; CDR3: CASSLATAYEQYF; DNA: TGTGCCAGCAGTTTGGCGACAGCCTACGAGCAGTACTTC
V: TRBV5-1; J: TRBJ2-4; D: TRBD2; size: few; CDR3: CASSLMGGDIQYF; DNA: TGCGCCAGCAGCTTGATGGGAGGGGACATTCAGTACTTC
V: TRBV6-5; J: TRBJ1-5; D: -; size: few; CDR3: CASRTRGQPQHF; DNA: TGTGCCAGCAGGACCCGGGGTCAGCCCCAGCATTTT
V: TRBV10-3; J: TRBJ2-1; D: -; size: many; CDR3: CAQGELDFSYNEQFF; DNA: TGTGCCCAAGGGGAGTTGGATTTTTCCTACAATGAGCAGTTCTTC
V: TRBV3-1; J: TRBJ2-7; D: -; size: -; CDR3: CASSRSPDSVYEQYF; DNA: TGTGCCAGCAGCCGCAGTCCAGACTCGGTCTACGAGCAGTACTTC
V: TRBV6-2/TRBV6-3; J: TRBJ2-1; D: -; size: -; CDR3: CASSSIGGPGNEQFF; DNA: TGTGCCAGCAGTTCAATCGGAGGGCCGGGCAATGAGCAGTTCTTC
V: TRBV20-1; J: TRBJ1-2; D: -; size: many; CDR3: CSARMGTTLDYGYTF; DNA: TGCAGTGCTAGGATGGGGACTACCCTCGACTATGGCTACACCTTC
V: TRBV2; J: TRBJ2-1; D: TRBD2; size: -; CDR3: CASRDPTGTSGSYEQFF; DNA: TGTGCCAGCAGAGACCCAACCGGGACTAGCGGGAGCTATGAGCAGTTCTTC
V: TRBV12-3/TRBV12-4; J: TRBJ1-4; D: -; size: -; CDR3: CASSPGGAGEKLFF; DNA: TGTGCCAGCAGCCCCGGGGGGGCAGGTGAAAAACTGTTTTTT
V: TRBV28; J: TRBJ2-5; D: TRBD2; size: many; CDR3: CASSTTSGYQETQYF; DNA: TGTGCCAGCAGCACGACTAGCGGCTACCAAGAGACCCAGTACTTC
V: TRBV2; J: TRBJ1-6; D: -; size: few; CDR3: CASSVGGTAPLHF; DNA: TGTGCCAGCAGTGTTGGGGGGACGGCACCCCTCCACTTT
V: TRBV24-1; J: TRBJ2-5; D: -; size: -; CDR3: CATSALEAPAETQYF; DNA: TGTGCCACCAGTGCCCTCGAAGCCCCGGCAGAGACCCAGTACTTC
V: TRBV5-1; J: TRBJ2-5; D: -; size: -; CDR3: CASSPTRVLETQYF; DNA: TGCGCCAGCAGCCCGACAAGGGTCTTGGAGACCCAGTACTTC
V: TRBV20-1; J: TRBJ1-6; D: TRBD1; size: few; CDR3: CSAGDRGPNNSPLHF; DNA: TGCAGTGCTGGGGACAGGGGGCCAAATAATTCACCCCTCCACTTT
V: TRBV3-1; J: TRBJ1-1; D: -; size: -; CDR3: CASSRSNLPEAFF; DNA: TGTGCCAGCAGCCGGTCCAATTTACCTGAAGCTTTCTTT
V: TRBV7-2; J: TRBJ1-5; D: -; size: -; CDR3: CASSLDPGASNQPQHF; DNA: TGTGCCAGCAGCTTAGATCCAGGGGCGAGCAATCAGCCCCAGCATTTT
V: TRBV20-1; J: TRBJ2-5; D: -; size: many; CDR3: CSARPGGQETQYF; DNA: TGCAGTGCTAGGCCCGGGGGCCAGGAGACCCAGTACTTC
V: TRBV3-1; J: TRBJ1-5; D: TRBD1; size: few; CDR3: CASSQVPTGAGGQPQHF; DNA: TGTGCCAGCAGCCAAGTCCCCACAGGGGCTGGGGGTCAGCCCCAGCATTTT
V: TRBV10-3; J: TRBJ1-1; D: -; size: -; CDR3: CAMSGTVNTEAFF; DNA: TGTGCCATGAGCGGGACGGTGAACACTGAAGCTTTCTTT
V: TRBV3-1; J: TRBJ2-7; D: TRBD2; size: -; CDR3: CASQPSSGRGRYEQYF; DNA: TGTGCCAGCCAGCCCTCTAGCGGGAGGGGTCGCTACGAGCAGTACTTC
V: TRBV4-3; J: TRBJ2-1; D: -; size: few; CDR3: CASSQGTPPGNEQFF; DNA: TGCGCCAGCAGCCAAGGGACACCTCCCGGCAATGAGCAGTTCTTC
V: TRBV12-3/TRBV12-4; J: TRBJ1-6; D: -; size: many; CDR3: CASSPWDMGSPLHF; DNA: TGTGCCAGCAGTCCCTGGGACATGGGGTCACCCCTCCACTTT
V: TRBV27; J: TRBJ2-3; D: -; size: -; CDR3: CASSLRQTDTQYF; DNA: TGTGCCAGCAGTTTACGCCAAACAGATACGCAGTATTTT
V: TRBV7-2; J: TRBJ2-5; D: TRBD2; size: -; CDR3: CASSSTSGLETQYF; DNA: TGTGCCAGCAGCTCGACTAGCGGGCTGGAGACCCAGTACTTC
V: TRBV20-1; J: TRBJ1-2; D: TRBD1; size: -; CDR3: CSARDPGTASSYGYTF; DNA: TGCAGTGCTAGAGATCCCGGGACAGCTTCGTCCTATGGCTACACCTTC
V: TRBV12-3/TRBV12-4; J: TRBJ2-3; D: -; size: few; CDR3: CASSEPCRDSTDTQYF; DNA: TGTGCCAGCAGCGAACCATGCAGGGATAGCACAGATACGCAGTATTTT
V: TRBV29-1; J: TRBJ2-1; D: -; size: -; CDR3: CSAAESLYNEQFF; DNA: TGCAGCGCCGCAGAAAGTCTTTACAATGAGCAGTTCTTC
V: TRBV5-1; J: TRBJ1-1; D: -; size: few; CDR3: CASSHWENSEAFF; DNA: TGCGCCAGCAGTCACTGGGAGAACTCAGAGGCTTTCTTT
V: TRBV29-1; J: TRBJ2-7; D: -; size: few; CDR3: CSVGGQPVYEQYF; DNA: TGCAGCGTCGGGGGACAGCCTGTCTACGAGCAGTACTTC
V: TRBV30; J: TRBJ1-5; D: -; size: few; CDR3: CAWSTRDSRQPQHF; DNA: TGTGCCTGGAGTACCCGGGACTCGCGTCAGCCCCAGCATTTT
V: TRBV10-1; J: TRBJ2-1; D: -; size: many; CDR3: CASSESGEYNEQFF; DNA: TGCGCCAGCAGTGAGTCGGGGGAATACAATGAGCAGTTCTTC
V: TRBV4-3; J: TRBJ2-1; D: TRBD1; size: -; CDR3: CASSHDGARDRGNEQFF; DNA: TGCGCCAGCAGCCATGATGGTGCGCGGGACAGGGGCAATGAGCAGTTCTTC
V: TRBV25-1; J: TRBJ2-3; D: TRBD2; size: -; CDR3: CASGSTGLLATDTQYF; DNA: TGTGCCAGCGGATCGACCGGCCTACTAGCGACGGATACGCAGTATTTT
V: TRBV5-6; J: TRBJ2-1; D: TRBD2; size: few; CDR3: CASSLGLADYNEQF; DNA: TGTGCCAGCAGCTTGGGACTAGCTGACTACAATGAGCAGTTC